Listed below are T cell receptor beta chains from one sample, sequenced in a study of blood T cell repertoires in COVID-19. TCRdb keeps only in-frame clones here, not all; method: immunoSEQ multiplex PCR. The data show around 300,000 clones, around 82% seen once. The sequenced material came from peripheral blood. The receptor set was obtained from a woman in her forties or fifties who had recovered from COVID-19. CDR3s include the opening cysteine and the closing phenylalanine or tryptophan. Fields, in order: J gene, CDR3 length, V gene, CDR3 protein.

j_call: TRBJ1-2; cdr3_length: 12; v_call: TRBV2; cdr3_aa: CASGMDRNGYTF
j_call: TRBJ2-1; cdr3_length: 15; v_call: TRBV19; cdr3_aa: CASRRQGPLGNEQFF
j_call: TRBJ1-3; cdr3_length: 15; v_call: TRBV10-3; cdr3_aa: CAISEGTESGNTIYF
j_call: TRBJ1-4; cdr3_length: 17; v_call: TRBV11-2; cdr3_aa: CASSLHGGSGTNEKLFF
j_call: TRBJ1-5; cdr3_length: 14; v_call: TRBV6-2/TRBV6-3; cdr3_aa: CASSYGQRNQPQHF
j_call: TRBJ2-7; cdr3_length: 13; v_call: TRBV3-1/TRBV3-2; cdr3_aa: CASSASLQYEQYF
j_call: TRBJ2-2; cdr3_length: 16; v_call: TRBV6-2/TRBV6-3; cdr3_aa: CASSYSGTSLAGELFF
j_call: TRBJ1-2; cdr3_length: 11; v_call: TRBV6-4; cdr3_aa: CASSDSRGYTF
j_call: TRBJ1-5; cdr3_length: 15; v_call: TRBV27; cdr3_aa: CASSFLQGMDQPQHF
j_call: TRBJ2-2; cdr3_length: 13; v_call: TRBV11-2; cdr3_aa: CASSLESSGELFF
j_call: TRBJ2-1; cdr3_length: 15; v_call: TRBV5-1; cdr3_aa: CASSLSQVTYNEQFF
j_call: TRBJ1-1; cdr3_length: 14; v_call: TRBV7-9; cdr3_aa: CASSSGQGNTEAFF
j_call: TRBJ1-2; cdr3_length: 16; v_call: TRBV18; cdr3_aa: CASSSPGTGANYGYTF
j_call: TRBJ2-7; cdr3_length: 14; v_call: TRBV5-6; cdr3_aa: CASSLGQPSYEQYF
j_call: TRBJ2-2; cdr3_length: 17; v_call: TRBV19; cdr3_aa: CATPGTSGPFGTGELFF
j_call: TRBJ2-7; cdr3_length: 17; v_call: TRBV5-8; cdr3_aa: CASSFSPGLATNVEQYF
j_call: TRBJ2-2; cdr3_length: 18; v_call: TRBV3-1/TRBV3-2; cdr3_aa: CASSLSGLAGDSTGELFF
j_call: TRBJ1-2; cdr3_length: 14; v_call: TRBV5-6; cdr3_aa: CASSWGRGPRGYTF
j_call: TRBJ2-7; cdr3_length: 14; v_call: TRBV5-4; cdr3_aa: CASTLRGRSYEQYF
j_call: TRBJ2-5; cdr3_length: 16; v_call: TRBV7-3; cdr3_aa: CASSLMALTSAETQYF
j_call: TRBJ2-3; cdr3_length: 12; v_call: TRBV28; cdr3_aa: CASSLLPDTQYF
j_call: TRBJ1-5; cdr3_length: 12; v_call: TRBV19; cdr3_aa: CASSVQGQPQHF
j_call: TRBJ1-6; cdr3_length: 14; v_call: TRBV6-5; cdr3_aa: CASSYVVYNSPLHF
j_call: TRBJ1-3; cdr3_length: 14; v_call: TRBV3-1/TRBV3-2; cdr3_aa: CASSRQGAGNTIYF
j_call: TRBJ1-5; cdr3_length: 15; v_call: TRBV11-2; cdr3_aa: CASSLVQGANQPQHF
j_call: TRBJ2-7; cdr3_length: 14; v_call: TRBV28; cdr3_aa: CASRWGQGGYEQYF
j_call: TRBJ2-1; cdr3_length: 12; v_call: TRBV24-1; cdr3_aa: CATSDFTNEQFF
j_call: TRBJ2-5; cdr3_length: 14; v_call: TRBV28; cdr3_aa: CASSTRQAQETQYF